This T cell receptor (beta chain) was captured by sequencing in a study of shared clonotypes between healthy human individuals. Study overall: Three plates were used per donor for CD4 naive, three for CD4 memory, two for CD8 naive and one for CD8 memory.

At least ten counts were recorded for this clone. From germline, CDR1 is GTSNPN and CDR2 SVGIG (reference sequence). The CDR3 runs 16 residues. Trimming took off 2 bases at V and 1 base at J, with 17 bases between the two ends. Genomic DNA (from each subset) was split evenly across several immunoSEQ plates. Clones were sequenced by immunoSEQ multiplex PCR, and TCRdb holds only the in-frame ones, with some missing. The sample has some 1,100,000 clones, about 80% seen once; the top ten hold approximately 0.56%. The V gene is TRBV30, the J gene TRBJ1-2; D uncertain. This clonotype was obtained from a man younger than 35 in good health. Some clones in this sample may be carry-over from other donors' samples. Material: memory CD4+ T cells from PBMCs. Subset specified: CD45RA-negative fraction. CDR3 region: CAWSKKPGGLNYGYTF. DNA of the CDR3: TGTGCCTGGAGTAAAAAGCCAGGCGGACTTAACTATGGCTACACCTTC.